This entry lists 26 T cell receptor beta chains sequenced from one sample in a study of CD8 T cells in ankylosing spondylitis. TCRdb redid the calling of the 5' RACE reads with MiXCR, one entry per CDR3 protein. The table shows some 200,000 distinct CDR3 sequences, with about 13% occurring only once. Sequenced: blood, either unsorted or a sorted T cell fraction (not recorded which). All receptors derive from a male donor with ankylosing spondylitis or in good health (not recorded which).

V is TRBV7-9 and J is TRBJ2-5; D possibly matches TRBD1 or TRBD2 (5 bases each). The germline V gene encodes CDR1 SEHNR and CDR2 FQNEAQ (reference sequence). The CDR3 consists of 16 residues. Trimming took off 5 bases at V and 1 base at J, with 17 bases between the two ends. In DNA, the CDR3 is TGTGCCAGCAGCCCACGGGACCCGGCTAGCCAAGAGACCCAGTACTTC. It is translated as CASSPRDPASQETQYF.

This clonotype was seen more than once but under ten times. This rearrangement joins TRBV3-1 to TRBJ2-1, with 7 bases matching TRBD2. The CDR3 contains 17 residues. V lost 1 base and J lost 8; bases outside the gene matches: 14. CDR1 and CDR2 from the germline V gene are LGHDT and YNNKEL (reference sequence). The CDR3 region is CASSQAATGLREDEQFF. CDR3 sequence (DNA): TGTGCCAGCAGCCAAGCCGCGACGGGCCTCCGGGAGGATGAGCAGTTCTTC.

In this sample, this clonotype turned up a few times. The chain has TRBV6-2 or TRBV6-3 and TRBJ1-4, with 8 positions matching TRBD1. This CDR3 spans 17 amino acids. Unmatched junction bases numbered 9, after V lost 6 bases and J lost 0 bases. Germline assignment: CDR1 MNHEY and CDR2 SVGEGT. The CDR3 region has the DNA TGTGCCAGCAGATCCTGGGGACAGGCCGCAACTAATGAAAAACTGTTTTTT. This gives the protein CASRSWGQAATNEKLFF.

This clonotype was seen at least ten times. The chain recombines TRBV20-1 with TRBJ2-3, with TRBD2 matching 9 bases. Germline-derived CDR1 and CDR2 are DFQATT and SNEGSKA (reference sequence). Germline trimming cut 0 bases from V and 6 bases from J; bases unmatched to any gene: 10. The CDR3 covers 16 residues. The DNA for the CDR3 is TGCAGTGCTAGAGACCCTAGCGGGGAGCCCAGGGATACGCAGTATTTT. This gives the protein CSARDPSGEPRDTQYF.

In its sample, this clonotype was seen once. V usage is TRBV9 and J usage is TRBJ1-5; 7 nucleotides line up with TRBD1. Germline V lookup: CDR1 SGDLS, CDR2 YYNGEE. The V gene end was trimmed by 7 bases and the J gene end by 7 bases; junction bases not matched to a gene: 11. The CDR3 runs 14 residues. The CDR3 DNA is TGTGCCAGCGGCCCTAGGGACAGCAGCCAGCCCCAGCATTTT. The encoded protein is CASGPRDSSQPQHF.

The DNA for the CDR3 is TGCGCCAGCAGCCAAGAGGAGGGGCGCGGGAGTGGCTACACCTTC. It translates to CASSQEEGRGSGYTF. The chain recombines TRBV4-1 with TRBJ1-2, with a weak D call TRBD1 (5 bases). V lost 0 bases and J 7 bases, leaving 15 bases between the germline ends. CDR1 and CDR2 from the germline V gene are MGHRA and YSYEKL. The CDR3 is 15 residues long.

This CDR3 is CASSYLVAGASDSYNEQFF. In nucleotides, the CDR3 is TGTGCCAGCAGTTACCTCGTAGCCGGGGCCTCAGACTCCTACAATGAGCAGTTCTTC. The J gene is TRBJ2-1, the V gene TRBV6-2 or TRBV6-3; D might be TRBD1 or TRBD2, each matching 5 bases. V dropped 2 bases and J dropped 0 bases, with 20 bases sitting between them. This CDR3 is built from 19 residues. Germline values: CDR1 MNHEY, CDR2 SVGEGT.

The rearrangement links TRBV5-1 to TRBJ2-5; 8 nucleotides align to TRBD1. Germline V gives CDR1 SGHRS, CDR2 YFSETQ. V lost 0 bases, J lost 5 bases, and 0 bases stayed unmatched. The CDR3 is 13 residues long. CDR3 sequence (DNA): TGCGCCAGCAGCTTGGGGACAGGGGAGACCCAGTACTTC. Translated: CASSLGTGETQYF.

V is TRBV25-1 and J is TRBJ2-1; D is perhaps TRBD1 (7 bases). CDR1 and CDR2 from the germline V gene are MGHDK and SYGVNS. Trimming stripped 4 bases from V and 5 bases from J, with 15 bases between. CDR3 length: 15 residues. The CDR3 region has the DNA TGTGCCAGCAGTGGGCAGGAGGGACAGCACAATGAGCAGTTCTTC. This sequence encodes CASSGQEGQHNEQFF.

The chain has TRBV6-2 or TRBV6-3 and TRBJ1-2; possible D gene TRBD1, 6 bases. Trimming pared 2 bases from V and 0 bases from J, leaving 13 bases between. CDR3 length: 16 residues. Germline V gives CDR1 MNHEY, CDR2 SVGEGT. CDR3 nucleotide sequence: TGTGCCAGCAGTTACGACAGGACAGCTCCTAACTATGGCTACACCTTC. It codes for CASSYDRTAPNYGYTF.

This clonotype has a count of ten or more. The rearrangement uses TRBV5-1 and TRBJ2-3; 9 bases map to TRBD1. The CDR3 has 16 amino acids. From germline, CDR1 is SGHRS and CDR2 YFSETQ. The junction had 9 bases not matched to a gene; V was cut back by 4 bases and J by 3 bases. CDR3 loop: CASSGTGTGFTDTQYF. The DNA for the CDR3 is TGCGCCAGCAGCGGGACCGGGACAGGGTTTACAGATACGCAGTATTTT. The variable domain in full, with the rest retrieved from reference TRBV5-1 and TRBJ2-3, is KAGVTQTPRYLIKTRGQQVTLSCSPISGHRSVSWYQQTPGQGLQFLFEYFSETQRNKGNFPGRFSGRQFSNSRSEMNVSTLELGDSALYLCASSGTGTGFTDTQYFGPGTRLTVL.

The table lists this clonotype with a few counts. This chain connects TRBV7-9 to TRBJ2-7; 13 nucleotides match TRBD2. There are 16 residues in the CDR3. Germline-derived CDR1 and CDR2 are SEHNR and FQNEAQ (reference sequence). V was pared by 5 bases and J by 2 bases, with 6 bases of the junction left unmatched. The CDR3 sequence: CASSPGLAGKAYEQYF. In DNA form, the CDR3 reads TGTGCCAGCAGCCCGGGACTAGCGGGAAAAGCCTACGAGCAGTACTTC.

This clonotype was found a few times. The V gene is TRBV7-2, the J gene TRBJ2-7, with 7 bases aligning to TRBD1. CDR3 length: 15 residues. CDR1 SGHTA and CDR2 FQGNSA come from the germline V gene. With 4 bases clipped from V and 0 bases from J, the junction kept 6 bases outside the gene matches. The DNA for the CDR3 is TGTGCCAGCAGCTGGTTCGGGGACAGCTCCTACGAGCAGTACTTC. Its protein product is CASSWFGDSSYEQYF.

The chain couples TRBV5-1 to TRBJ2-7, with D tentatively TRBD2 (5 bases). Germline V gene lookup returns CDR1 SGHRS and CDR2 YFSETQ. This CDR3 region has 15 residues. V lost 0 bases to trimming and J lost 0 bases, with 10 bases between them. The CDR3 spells CASSLAKRYSYEQYF. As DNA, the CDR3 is TGCGCCAGCAGCTTGGCCAAGCGGTACTCCTACGAGCAGTACTTC.

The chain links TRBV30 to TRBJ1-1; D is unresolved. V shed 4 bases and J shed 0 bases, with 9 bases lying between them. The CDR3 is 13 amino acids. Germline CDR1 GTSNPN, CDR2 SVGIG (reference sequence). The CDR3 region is CAWTSNMNTEAFF. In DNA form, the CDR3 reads TGTGCCTGGACGTCAAATATGAACACTGAAGCTTTCTTT.

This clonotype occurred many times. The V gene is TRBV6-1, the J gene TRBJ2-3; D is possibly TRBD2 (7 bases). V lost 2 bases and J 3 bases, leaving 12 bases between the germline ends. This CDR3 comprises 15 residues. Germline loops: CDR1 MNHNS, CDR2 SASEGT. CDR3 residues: CASSEWEGGTDTQYF. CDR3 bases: TGTGCCAGCAGTGAATGGGAGGGGGGGACAGATACGCAGTATTTT.

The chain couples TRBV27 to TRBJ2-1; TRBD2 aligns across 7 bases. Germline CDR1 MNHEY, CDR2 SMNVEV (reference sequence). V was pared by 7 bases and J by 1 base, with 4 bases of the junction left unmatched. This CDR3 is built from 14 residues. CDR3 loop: CASTLAGSYNEQFF. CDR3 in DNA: TGTGCCAGCACCTTAGCGGGTTCCTACAATGAGCAGTTCTTC.

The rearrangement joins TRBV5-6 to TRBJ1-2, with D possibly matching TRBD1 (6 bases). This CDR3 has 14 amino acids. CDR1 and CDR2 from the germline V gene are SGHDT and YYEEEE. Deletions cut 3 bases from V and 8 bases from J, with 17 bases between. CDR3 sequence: CASSWGAGIEGYTF. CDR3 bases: TGTGCCAGCAGCTGGGGGGCAGGGATAGAAGGCTACACCTTC.

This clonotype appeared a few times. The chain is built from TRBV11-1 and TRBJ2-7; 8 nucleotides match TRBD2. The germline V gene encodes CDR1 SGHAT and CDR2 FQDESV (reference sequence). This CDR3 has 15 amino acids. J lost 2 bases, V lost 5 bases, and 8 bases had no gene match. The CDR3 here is CASSLLQLAAYEQYF. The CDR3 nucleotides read TGTGCCAGCAGCCTCCTCCAACTAGCGGCCTACGAGCAGTACTTC.

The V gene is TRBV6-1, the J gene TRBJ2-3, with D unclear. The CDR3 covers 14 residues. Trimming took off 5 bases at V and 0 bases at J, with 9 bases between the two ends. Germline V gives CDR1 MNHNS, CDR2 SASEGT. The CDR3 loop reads CASSLILSTDTQYF. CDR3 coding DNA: TGTGCCAGCAGTCTTATTCTAAGCACAGATACGCAGTATTTT.

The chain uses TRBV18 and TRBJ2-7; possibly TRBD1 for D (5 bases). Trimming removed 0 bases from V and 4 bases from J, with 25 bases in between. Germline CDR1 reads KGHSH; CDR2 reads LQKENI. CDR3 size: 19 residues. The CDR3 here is CASSPPLIPTDIYRYEQYF. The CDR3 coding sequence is TGTGCCAGCTCACCACCCCTGATTCCGACAGACATATACCGGTACGAGCAGTACTTC.

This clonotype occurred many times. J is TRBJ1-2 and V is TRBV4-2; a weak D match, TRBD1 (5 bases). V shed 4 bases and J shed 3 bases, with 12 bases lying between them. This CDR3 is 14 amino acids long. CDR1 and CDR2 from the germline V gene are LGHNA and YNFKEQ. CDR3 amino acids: CASSPPGGYYGYTF. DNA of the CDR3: TGTGCCAGCAGCCCCCCGGGGGGGTACTATGGCTACACCTTC.

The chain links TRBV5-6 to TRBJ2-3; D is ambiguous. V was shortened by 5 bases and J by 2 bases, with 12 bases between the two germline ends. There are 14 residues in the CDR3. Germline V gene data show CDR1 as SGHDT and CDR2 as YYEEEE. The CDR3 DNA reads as TGTGCCAGCAGTTTCGGCAGTATCACAGATACGCAGTATTTT. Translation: CASSFGSITDTQYF.

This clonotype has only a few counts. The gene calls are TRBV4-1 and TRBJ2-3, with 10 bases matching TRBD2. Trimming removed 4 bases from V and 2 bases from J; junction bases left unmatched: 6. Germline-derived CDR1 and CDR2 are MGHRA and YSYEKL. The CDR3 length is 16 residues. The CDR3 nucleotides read TGCGCCAGCAGCCCACTACTAGCGGGGTTCACAGATACGCAGTATTTT. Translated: CASSPLLAGFTDTQYF.

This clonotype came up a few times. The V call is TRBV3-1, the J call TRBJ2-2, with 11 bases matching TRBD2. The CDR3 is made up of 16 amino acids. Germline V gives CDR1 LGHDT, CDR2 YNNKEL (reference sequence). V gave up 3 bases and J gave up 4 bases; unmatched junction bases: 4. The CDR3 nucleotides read TGTGCCAGCAGCCAGGGGACTAGCGGTATCACCGGGGAGCTGTTTTTT. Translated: CASSQGTSGITGELFF.

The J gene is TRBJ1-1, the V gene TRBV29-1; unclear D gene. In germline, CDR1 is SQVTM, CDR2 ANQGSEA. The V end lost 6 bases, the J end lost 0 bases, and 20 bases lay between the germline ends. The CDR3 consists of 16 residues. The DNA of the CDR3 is TGCAGCGTGGCCCTTTTGGGGTCTGGAATGAACACTGAAGCTTTCTTT. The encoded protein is CSVALLGSGMNTEAFF.